This TCR beta chain emerged from a study of cytomegalovirus exposure and HLA in healthy donors. Whole-study context: Around 81% of roughly 400 genotyped donors fell in the Caucasian-associated ancestry cluster. Study-wide findings and caveats: Researchers catalogued 164 TCR beta chains as cytomegalovirus-associated. About 87% or about 30% of the time was how often most TCR beta V segments were productive, according to an earlier analysis. A few CMV-associated chains proved CMV antigen-specific in vitro.

CDR1 is LNHDA and CDR2 is SQIVND in the germline V gene (reference sequence). The ends were cut back, 3 bases at V and 4 bases at J, with 12 bases in the middle. This CDR3 is built from 14 residues. Both 60 Vbeta primers and 13 Jbeta primers went into the PCR. Sequenced by immunoSEQ multiplex PCR; TCRdb stores in-frame clones only, minus some. The data show more than 85,000 clones, under 85% seen once. As regards this clone: Its antigen remains unknown.

This rearrangement joins TRBV19 to TRBJ1-1; possible D gene TRBD1, 5 bases. This TCR derives from a woman aged 50 to 60 in good health and CMV-seropositive. The sequenced sample was PBMCs. The CDR3 DNA reads TGTGCCAGTAGTATCGCGGAGGGGCTCACTGAAGCTTTCTTT. This encodes CASSIAEGLTEAFF. Full variable domain (missing parts from reference TRBV19 and TRBJ1-1): DGGITQSPKYLFRKEGQNVTLSCEQNLNHDAMYWYRQDPGQGLRLIYYSQIVNDFQKGDIAEGYSVSREKKESFPLTVTSAQKNPTAFYLCASSIAEGLTEAFFGQGTRLTVV.